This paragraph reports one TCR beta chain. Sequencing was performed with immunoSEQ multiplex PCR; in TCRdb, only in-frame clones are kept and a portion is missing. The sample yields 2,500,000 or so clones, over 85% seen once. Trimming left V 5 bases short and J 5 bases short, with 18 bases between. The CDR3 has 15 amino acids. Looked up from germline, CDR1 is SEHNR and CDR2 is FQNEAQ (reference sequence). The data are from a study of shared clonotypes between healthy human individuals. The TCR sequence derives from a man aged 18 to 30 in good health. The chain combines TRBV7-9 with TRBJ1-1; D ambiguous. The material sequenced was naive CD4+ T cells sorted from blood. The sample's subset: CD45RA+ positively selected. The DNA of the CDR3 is TGTGCCAGCAGCCTAGAGGGCGCAGCCCGGACTGAAGCTTTCTTT. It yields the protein CASSLEGAARTEAFF. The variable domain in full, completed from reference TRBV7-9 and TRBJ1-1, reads DTGVSQNPRHKITKRGQNVTFRCDPISEHNRLYWYRQTLGQGPEFLTYFQNEAQLEKSRLLSDRFSAERPKGSFSTLEIQRTEQGDSAMYLCASSLEGAARTEAFFGQGTRLTVV.